This is a list of T cell receptor beta chains from one sample in a study of shared clonotypes between healthy human individuals. The data were produced by immunoSEQ multiplex PCR, yet TCRdb's version contains in-frame clones alone and is incomplete. The repertoire has about 2.1 million clones, just under 95% of them found once; the top ten carry approximately 1.7%. Input material: naive CD8+ T cells from PBMCs. Receptor source: a man aged 18 to 30 in good health. Some clones in this sample may be carry-over from other donors' samples. Each CDR3 is given with its conserved first and last residue. D genes are given only for firm matches. Clone size is stated in some rows and not others, as once, few, many or a class when expanded.

V: TRBV5-4
size: NA
J: TRBJ2-7
D: NA
CDR3: CASSLRAGGREDYEQYF
DNA: TGTGCCAGCAGCTTGAGGGCTGGCGGAAGGGAAGACTACGAGCAGTACTTC

V: TRBV5-4
size: NA
J: TRBJ2-1
D: NA
CDR3: CASSLWRENQFF
DNA: TGTGCCAGCAGCTTGTGGAGGGAGAATCAGTTCTTC

V: TRBV6-1
size: NA
J: TRBJ1-2
D: NA
CDR3: CASSDRGGSDYGYTF
DNA: TGTGCCAGCAGTGACAGGGGCGGTTCAGACTATGGCTACACCTTC

V: TRBV11-2
size: once
J: TRBJ1-1
D: NA
CDR3: CASSLGIEGVKEAFF
DNA: TGTGCCAGCAGCTTAGGAATCGAGGGGGTGAAGGAAGCTTTCTTT

V: TRBV27
size: NA
J: TRBJ2-2
D: NA
CDR3: CASSLGGRHGELFF
DNA: TGTGCCAGCAGTCTCGGGGGGCGCCACGGGGAGCTGTTTTTT

V: TRBV5-1
size: few
J: TRBJ2-7
D: NA
CDR3: CASSLDGSYEQYF
DNA: TGCGCCAGCAGCTTGGACGGATCCTACGAGCAGTACTTC

V: TRBV2
size: NA
J: TRBJ1-2
D: TRBD1
CDR3: CASRPLLRQGLADYGYTF
DNA: TGTGCCAGCAGGCCACTACTCCGACAGGGGTTGGCGGACTATGGCTACACCTTC

V: TRBV6-1
size: NA
J: TRBJ1-2
D: TRBD1
CDR3: CASSDDRVRGYTF
DNA: TGTGCCAGCAGTGACGACAGGGTACGTGGCTACACCTTC

V: TRBV7-9
size: NA
J: TRBJ2-7
D: NA
CDR3: CASSPARQYEQYF
DNA: TGTGCCAGCAGCCCAGCCCGACAGTACGAGCAGTACTTC

V: TRBV7-9
size: few
J: TRBJ1-1
D: TRBD1
CDR3: CASLVDRGQEAFF
DNA: TGTGCCAGCCTCGTCGACAGGGGGCAGGAAGCTTTCTTT

V: TRBV6-5
size: NA
J: TRBJ2-2
D: NA
CDR3: CASRGGRDTGELFF
DNA: TGTGCCAGCAGAGGGGGTAGGGACACCGGGGAGCTGTTTTTT

V: TRBV19
size: NA
J: TRBJ1-1
D: TRBD1
CDR3: CASSWAGGNTEAFF
DNA: TGTGCCAGTAGTTGGGCAGGGGGGAACACTGAAGCTTTCTTT

V: TRBV5-1
size: NA
J: TRBJ1-5
D: NA
CDR3: CASSFGPTDDSNQPQHF
DNA: TGCGCCAGCAGCTTTGGTCCGACCGATGATAGCAATCAGCCCCAGCATTTT

V: TRBV7-6
size: NA
J: TRBJ2-3
D: NA
CDR3: CASSLRIGGPLNTDTQYF
DNA: TGTGCCAGCAGCTTAAGAATCGGCGGGCCATTGAACACAGATACGCAGTATTTT

V: TRBV9
size: NA
J: TRBJ2-1
D: NA
CDR3: CASNELSPYNEQFF
DNA: TGTGCCAGCAACGAGCTCAGCCCCTACAATGAGCAGTTCTTC

V: TRBV5-6
size: NA
J: TRBJ1-1
D: NA
CDR3: CASSLSYGNTEAFF
DNA: TGTGCCAGCAGCTTATCCTACGGGAACACTGAAGCTTTCTTT

V: TRBV9
size: NA
J: TRBJ1-2
D: NA
CDR3: CASSPGDRPNYGYTF
DNA: TGTGCCAGCAGCCCTGGGGACCGTCCTAACTATGGCTACACCTTC

V: TRBV11-2
size: once
J: TRBJ2-7
D: NA
CDR3: CASSSGAATWSEQYF
DNA: TGTGCCAGCAGCTCGGGAGCGGCGACGTGGTCCGAGCAGTACTTC

V: TRBV28
size: NA
J: TRBJ1-2
D: NA
CDR3: CASRRAYGYTF
DNA: TGTGCCAGCCGCCGTGCGTATGGCTACACCTTC

V: TRBV5-1
size: NA
J: TRBJ2-1
D: TRBD1
CDR3: CASSSVDRDQDEQFF
DNA: TGCGCCAGCAGCTCCGTAGACAGGGACCAGGATGAGCAGTTCTTC

V: TRBV5-8
size: NA
J: TRBJ2-1
D: NA
CDR3: CASSPLQDSYNEQFF
DNA: TGTGCCAGCAGCCCCCTCCAAGACTCCTACAATGAGCAGTTCTTC

V: TRBV7-9
size: NA
J: TRBJ1-2
D: NA
CDR3: CASSLTHSYGYTF
DNA: TGTGCCAGCAGCTTAACGCACAGCTATGGCTACACCTTC

V: TRBV9
size: NA
J: TRBJ2-3
D: TRBD2
CDR3: CASSLPAGRAEPDTQYF
DNA: TGTGCCAGCAGCCTACCAGCGGGGAGGGCCGAACCAGATACGCAGTATTTT

V: TRBV7-8
size: NA
J: TRBJ2-7
D: TRBD1
CDR3: CASSRQGAPLYEQYF
DNA: TGTGCCAGCAGCCGACAGGGGGCGCCCTTGTACGAGCAGTACTTC

V: TRBV4-3
size: NA
J: TRBJ1-4
D: NA
CDR3: CASSPRWPTNEKLFF
DNA: TGCGCCAGCAGCCCGAGATGGCCTACTAATGAAAAACTGTTTTTT

V: TRBV10-1
size: NA
J: TRBJ2-2
D: TRBD1
CDR3: CASSGPTGGSGELFF
DNA: TGCGCCAGCAGTGGCCCGACAGGGGGCAGTGGGGAGCTGTTTTTT

V: TRBV27
size: NA
J: TRBJ1-2
D: TRBD1
CDR3: CASSLLQGGVGYTF
DNA: TGTGCCAGCAGTTTATTGCAGGGGGGGGTTGGCTACACCTTC

V: TRBV30
size: NA
J: TRBJ2-2
D: TRBD2
CDR3: CASFSGLAGYTGELFF
DNA: TGTGCCTCCTTCAGCGGACTAGCGGGATACACCGGGGAGCTGTTTTTT

V: TRBV14
size: NA
J: TRBJ1-2
D: NA
CDR3: CASSQDWMAVSNYGYTF
DNA: TGTGCCAGCAGCCAAGATTGGATGGCAGTATCAAACTATGGCTACACCTTC

V: TRBV2
size: NA
J: TRBJ2-3
D: TRBD2
CDR3: CASSLGLAGGPDTQYF
DNA: TGTGCCAGCAGTCTGGGACTAGCGGGAGGCCCAGATACGCAGTATTTT

V: TRBV5-8
size: NA
J: TRBJ2-3
D: TRBD1
CDR3: CASSWDRTDTQYF
DNA: TGTGCCAGCAGTTGGGACAGAACAGATACGCAGTATTTT

V: TRBV5-1
size: NA
J: TRBJ2-7
D: NA
CDR3: CASSPDVGYEQYF
DNA: TGCGCCAGCAGCCCGGACGTGGGGTACGAGCAGTACTTC

V: TRBV27
size: NA
J: TRBJ1-2
D: NA
CDR3: CASRDVRYGYTF
DNA: TGTGCCAGCCGGGACGTCAGGTATGGCTACACCTTC

V: TRBV7-2
size: NA
J: TRBJ2-7
D: TRBD2
CDR3: CASNSPGLAYEQYF
DNA: TGTGCCAGCAACTCCCCGGGACTAGCCTACGAGCAGTACTTC

V: TRBV28
size: NA
J: TRBJ2-2
D: NA
CDR3: CASSTLQESSNTGELFF
DNA: TGTGCCAGCAGCACCCTACAGGAGAGCTCGAACACCGGGGAGCTGTTTTTT

V: TRBV6-1
size: once
J: TRBJ2-7
D: TRBD1
CDR3: CASRQSGQGYEQYF
DNA: TGTGCCAGCAGGCAATCGGGACAGGGCTACGAGCAGTACTTC

V: TRBV27
size: NA
J: TRBJ2-1
D: NA
CDR3: CASRRDQRVSNEQFF
DNA: TGTGCCAGCAGGCGGGACCAGCGGGTCTCGAATGAGCAGTTCTTC

V: TRBV7-9
size: NA
J: TRBJ1-6
D: TRBD1
CDR3: CASSPLEQGANSPLHF
DNA: TGTGCCAGCAGCCCCCTGGAACAGGGGGCTAATTCACCCCTCCACTTT

V: TRBV2
size: NA
J: TRBJ2-3
D: TRBD2
CDR3: CASSQAGGRGDTQYF
DNA: TGTGCCAGCAGCCAAGCGGGAGGCCGGGGAGATACGCAGTATTTT

V: TRBV19
size: NA
J: TRBJ1-5
D: NA
CDR3: CASSIVLGNQPQHF
DNA: TGTGCCAGTAGTATCGTACTCGGCAATCAGCCCCAGCATTTT

V: TRBV5-1
size: NA
J: TRBJ2-1
D: NA
CDR3: CASSLTGSSYNEQFF
DNA: TGCGCCAGCAGCTTGACGGGGAGCTCCTACAATGAGCAGTTCTTC

V: TRBV9
size: once
J: TRBJ2-7
D: NA
CDR3: CASSDPAGGSPFWGYEQYF
DNA: TGTGCCAGCAGCGACCCAGCAGGTGGCAGTCCCTTTTGGGGATACGAGCAGTACTTC

V: TRBV11-3
size: NA
J: TRBJ2-3
D: NA
CDR3: CASSLTRGYTDTQYF
DNA: TGTGCCAGCAGCTTAACAAGGGGCTACACAGATACGCAGTATTTT

V: TRBV11-3
size: NA
J: TRBJ2-1
D: NA
CDR3: CASSPGGGGVEQFF
DNA: TGTGCCAGCAGCCCTGGTGGAGGCGGGGTCGAGCAGTTCTTC

V: TRBV5-1
size: once
J: TRBJ2-1
D: NA
CDR3: CASSSDDSARDRFF
DNA: TGCGCCAGCAGCTCCGATGACAGCGCCCGAGATCGGTTCTTC